Following are 32 T cell receptor beta chains from one sample sequenced in a study of blood T cell repertoires in COVID-19. Using immunoSEQ multiplex PCR, the repertoire was profiled, and TCRdb retains in-frame clones only, with some absent. The data show 220,000 or so clones, with roughly 80% seen just once and 1.3% held by the top ten. The sequenced sample consisted of PBMCs or T cells enriched from blood (not recorded which). These receptors were taken from a woman between 35 and 50 years old with acute COVID-19.

This rearrangement joins TRBV14 to TRBJ1-4, with 7 bases identical to TRBD1. The trim removed 4 bases at V and 11 bases at J, leaving 4 bases unmatched. The CDR3 is 12 residues long. Per germline, CDR1 SGHDN and CDR2 FVKESK. CDR3 protein: CASSPQGGKLFF. CDR3 in DNA: TGTGCCAGCAGCCCCCAGGGGGGTAAACTGTTTTTT.

This clone was seen a few times. The chain uses TRBV19 and TRBJ2-3; D remains ambiguous. Germline CDR1 and CDR2: LNHDA and SQIVND (reference sequence). The CDR3 is 13 amino acids. Trimming pared 7 bases from V and 5 bases from J, leaving 13 bases between. The CDR3: CASTLSARDTQYF. CDR3 DNA: TGTGCCAGTACCTTATCCGCCAGAGATACGCAGTATTTT.

The chain couples TRBV3-1 (or the pseudogene TRBV3-2) to TRBJ1-2, with 10 bases identical to TRBD1. The V gene end was trimmed by 2 bases and the J gene end by 8 bases; junction bases not matched to a gene: 8. The CDR3 covers 15 residues. Germline assignment: CDR1 LGHDT and CDR2 YNNKEL (reference sequence). The CDR3 sequence is CASSQKGTGARGYTF. The CDR3 DNA is TGTGCCAGCAGCCAAAAGGGGACAGGGGCGCGGGGCTACACCTTC.

This clone was recorded a few times. The chain couples TRBV30 to TRBJ2-6, with TRBD1 matching over 10 bases. This CDR3 has 15 residues. Germline CDR1 GTSNPN, CDR2 SVGIG (reference sequence). J was trimmed by 0 bases and V by 8 bases; bases with no gene match: 4. The CDR3 sequence: CARDRGGSGANVLTF. Written as DNA, the CDR3 is TGTGCCCGGGACAGGGGAGGCTCTGGGGCCAACGTCCTGACTTTC. Looking up the rest from reference TRBV30 and TRBJ2-6 gives the full variable domain: SQTIHQWPATLVQPVGSPLSLECTVEGTSNPNLYWYRQAAGRGLQLLFYSVGIGQISSEVPQNLSASRPQDRQFILSSKKLLLSDSGFYLCARDRGGSGANVLTFGAGSRLTVL.

This rearrangement joins TRBV28 to TRBJ2-5, with a weak D call TRBD2 (5 bases). CDR1 and CDR2 from the germline V gene are MDHEN and SYDVKM. Trimming cost V 7 bases and J 5 bases, with 17 bases left between them. This CDR3 spans 14 amino acids. CDR3: CASTAHRPGETQYF. As DNA, the CDR3 is TGTGCCAGCACTGCCCATCGCCCGGGGGAGACCCAGTACTTC.

This clone was detected a few times. The chain employs TRBV19 and TRBJ2-3; 12 bases match TRBD2. J lost 7 bases, V lost 9 bases, and 5 bases had no gene match. This CDR3 is built from 13 residues. The germline V gene encodes CDR1 LNHDA and CDR2 SQIVND (reference sequence). The CDR3 DNA sequence: TGTGCCAGCTCGACTAGCGGGGGCTATACGCAGTATTTT. This translates into CASSTSGGYTQYF.

The chain's CDR3 is CASSPKITDYTDTQYF. The CDR3 nucleotides read TGCGCCAGCAGCCCCAAAATAACGGACTACACAGATACGCAGTATTTT. The chain couples TRBV4-1 to TRBJ2-3; perhaps TRBD2 as D (6 bases). Germline V gene data show CDR1 as MGHRA and CDR2 as YSYEKL. There are 16 residues in the CDR3. The V gene lost 4 bases and the J gene lost 2 bases, with 16 bases spanning the gap.

The genes are TRBV2 and TRBJ1-2, with TRBD1 matching over 9 bases. This CDR3 is built from 15 residues. CDR1 and CDR2 from the germline V gene are SNHLY and FYNNEI. CDR3 protein: CSYRESGRDRAGYTF. The CDR3 nucleotides read TGTTCTTACAGAGAAAGCGGCCGGGACAGGGCTGGCTACACCTTC.

This rearrangement joins TRBV28 to TRBJ1-2, with 7 nucleotides matching TRBD1. Trimming took 5 bases from V and 6 from J; bases not matched to a gene: 6. Per germline, CDR1 MDHEN and CDR2 SYDVKM. The CDR3 runs 13 residues. The CDR3 here is CASSTQGEDGYTF. CDR3 coding DNA: TGTGCCAGCAGTACCCAGGGGGAGGATGGCTACACCTTC.

The chain employs TRBV4-3 and TRBJ2-1, with D tentatively TRBD1 (6 bases). CDR3 length: 16 amino acids. Germline V gene data show CDR1 as LGHNA and CDR2 as YSLEER. V was pared by 4 bases and J by 3 bases, with 16 bases between. The CDR3 region is CASSLMVGGIYNEQFF. The CDR3 DNA reads TGCGCCAGCAGCCTAATGGTTGGGGGCATCTACAATGAGCAGTTCTTC.

The chain combines TRBV7-8 with TRBJ2-7; weak D call: TRBD1 (5 bases). Germline V gene lookup returns CDR1 SGHVS and CDR2 FQNEAQ. V lost 1 base and J 10 bases, leaving 17 bases between the germline ends. The length of the CDR3 is 14 residues. This CDR3 is CASSLELQGHPQYF. In DNA form, the CDR3 reads TGTGCCAGCAGCTTAGAGCTTCAGGGTCACCCCCAGTACTTC.

V is TRBV7-9 and J is TRBJ2-7, with a weak D call TRBD2 (6 bases). V lost 4 bases to trimming and J lost 0 bases, with 10 bases between them. Germline-derived CDR1 and CDR2 are SEHNR and FQNEAQ (reference sequence). The CDR3 totals 14 residues. The CDR3 coding sequence is TGTGCCAGCAGCTATTTGGGGGGCTCCTACGAGCAGTACTTC. Translating gives CASSYLGGSYEQYF. Together with reference TRBV7-9 and TRBJ2-7, the CDR3 gives the full variable domain: DTGVSQNPRHKITKRGQNVTFRCDPISEHNRLYWYRQTLGQGPEFLTYFQNEAQLEKSRLLSDRFSAERPKGSFSTLEIQRTEQGDSAMYLCASSYLGGSYEQYFGPGTRLTVT.

The chain carries TRBV11-2 and TRBJ2-5, with 7 nucleotides matching TRBD2. Per germline, CDR1 SGHAT and CDR2 FQNNGV. There are 15 residues in the CDR3. Losses at the gene ends were 5 bases for V and 0 bases for J; bases not matched to a gene: 6. Written as DNA, the CDR3 is TGTGCCAGCAGCCGTACCGGGACTAACCAAGAGACCCAGTACTTC. Translating gives CASSRTGTNQETQYF.

The gene calls are TRBV29-1 and TRBJ1-1, with TRBD1 matching 8 bases. J was trimmed by 4 bases and V by 0 bases; bases with no gene match: 13. The CDR3 consists of 17 residues. Germline CDR1 reads SQVTM; CDR2 reads ANQGSEA. In nucleotides, the CDR3 is TGCAGCGTTGAAGATGGGGAGTCGCAGGGGGCTGGCACTGAAGCTTTCTTT. Translated, it gives CSVEDGESQGAGTEAFF.

V is TRBV25-1 and J is TRBJ1-6; D not certain. Trimming left V 2 bases short and J 8 bases short, with 7 bases between. Germline V lookup: CDR1 MGHDK, CDR2 SYGVNS. The CDR3 covers 13 residues. CDR3 residues: CASSEGAYSPLHF. In DNA, the CDR3 is TGTGCCAGCAGTGAAGGAGCCTATTCACCCCTCCACTTT.

The count of this clone is one. The rearrangement joins TRBV27 to TRBJ2-1; D call uncertain. Germline values: CDR1 MNHEY, CDR2 SMNVEV (reference sequence). V gave up 2 bases and J gave up 9 bases, with 8 bases separating them. The CDR3 has 12 amino acids. The CDR3 is CASSLISSEQFF. For the CDR3, the DNA is TGTGCCAGCAGTTTAATTAGCAGTGAGCAGTTCTTC.

The chain is built from TRBV6-2 or TRBV6-3 and TRBJ2-2; weak D call: TRBD2 (5 bases). CDR3 length equals 16 residues. From germline, CDR1 is MNHEY and CDR2 SVGEGT. V dropped 2 bases and J dropped 2 bases, with 12 bases sitting between them. In nucleotides, the CDR3 is TGTGCCAGCAGTTACGGGGAGACGGGTAACACCGGGGAGCTGTTTTTT. Translating gives CASSYGETGNTGELFF.

The chain has TRBV20-1 and TRBJ2-3; D not resolved. The CDR3 has 11 residues. Germline V gene lookup returns CDR1 DFQATT and CDR2 SNEGSKA (reference sequence). V dropped 6 bases and J dropped 4 bases, with 8 bases sitting between them. The CDR3 DNA reads TGCAGTGCCATAGCAGCAGATACGCAGTATTTT. Amino acids: CSAIAADTQYF.

The J gene is TRBJ2-7, the V gene TRBV28; D call uncertain. The V end was cut by 3 bases, the J end by 3 bases, with 9 bases between. The CDR3 contains 13 residues. Germline V gene sequence: CDR1 MDHEN, CDR2 SYDVKM. CDR3 loop: CASSFERDYEQYF. DNA for the CDR3: TGTGCCAGCAGTTTCGAGCGAGACTACGAGCAGTACTTC.

The rearrangement uses TRBV27 and TRBJ1-5; 10 nucleotides line up with TRBD1. Germline trimming cut 4 bases from V and 8 bases from J; bases unmatched to any gene: 5. CDR1 is MNHEY and CDR2 is SMNVEV in the germline V gene (reference sequence). This CDR3 spans 14 amino acids. The DNA of the CDR3 is TGTGCCAGCAGTTCGACAGGGGGCGCAGAGCCCCAGCATTTT. This codes for CASSSTGGAEPQHF.

This clone was seen just once. V is TRBV21-1 and J is TRBJ1-5; TRBD1 is the table's D call and was not checked against the DNA. TRBV21-1 is deemed a pseudogene. The CDR3 runs to 13 residues. CDR3 in amino acids: CASSKQGNQPQHF. The CDR3 coding sequence is TGTGCCAGCAGCAAACAGGGAAATCAGCCCCAGCATTTT.

The chain is built from TRBV5-1 and TRBJ2-1; TRBD2 aligns across 8 bases. The ends lost 0 bases at V and 7 bases at J; junction bases unmatched: 3. Per germline, CDR1 SGHRS and CDR2 YFSETQ. The CDR3 loop spans 14 amino acids. The DNA of the CDR3 is TGCGCCAGCAGCTTGGACGGGAGGGAGAATGAGCAGTTCTTC. It translates to CASSLDGRENEQFF.

The chain combines TRBV6-2 or TRBV6-3 with TRBJ1-3; 7 bases match TRBD1. From germline, CDR1 is MNHEY and CDR2 SVGEGT. There are 17 residues in the CDR3. Trimming took 1 base from V and 0 from J; bases not matched to a gene: 6. The CDR3 sequence is CASSYFSTGVSGNTIYF. The CDR3 DNA sequence: TGTGCCAGCAGTTACTTCTCAACAGGGGTCTCTGGAAACACCATATATTTT.

This clone has only a few counts. V gene TRBV7-9 combines with J gene TRBJ1-2; D not certain. CDR3 length: 13 amino acids. V was cut by 1 base and J by 0 bases, with 3 bases left in between. In germline, CDR1 is SEHNR, CDR2 FQNEAQ (reference sequence). The CDR3 region is CASSLGANYGYTF. The CDR3 region has the DNA TGTGCCAGCAGCTTAGGAGCTAACTATGGCTACACCTTC.

The chain combines TRBV15 with TRBJ2-1, with 7 bases identical to TRBD2. V shed 3 bases and J 3 bases; nucleotides not matched to a gene: 5. This CDR3 is built from 15 residues. Germline V CDR1 and CDR2: LNHNV, YYDKDF (reference sequence). CDR3 in DNA: TGTGCCACCAGCAGCCCAGCGGGATACTACAATGAGCAGTTCTTC. Its protein is CATSSPAGYYNEQFF.

This chain connects TRBV7-2 to TRBJ2-5, with 9 bases that match TRBD2. This CDR3 contains 16 residues. CDR1 and CDR2 from the germline V gene are SGHTA and FQGNSA. The V and J ends lost 5 bases and 5 bases, in that order; junction bases with no gene match: 12. CDR3 nucleotide sequence: TGTGCCAGCAGCCACAAGGCGGGGGGGCCTCGGGAGACCCAGTACTTC. Residues: CASSHKAGGPRETQYF.

J is TRBJ1-1 and V is TRBV5-1, with D tentatively TRBD1 (5 bases). This CDR3 is 14 amino acids long. The V and J ends lost 0 bases and 1 base respectively, with 7 bases between them. CDR1 and CDR2 from the germline V gene are SGHRS and YFSETQ. The CDR3 bases are TGCGCCAGCAGCTTGGGACAGAAGAACACTGAAGCTTTCTTT. Amino acid sequence: CASSLGQKNTEAFF. The full variable domain, in which reference TRBV5-1 and TRBJ1-1 provide the parts outside the CDR3, is KAGVTQTPRYLIKTRGQQVTLSCSPISGHRSVSWYQQTPGQGLQFLFEYFSETQRNKGNFPGRFSGRQFSNSRSEMNVSTLELGDSALYLCASSLGQKNTEAFFGQGTRLTVV.

The gene calls are TRBV30 and TRBJ2-7; 9 bases align to TRBD2. The CDR3 totals 15 residues. V lost 4 bases to trimming and J lost 2 bases; unmatched junction nucleotides: 9. The germline V gene encodes CDR1 GTSNPN and CDR2 SVGIG (reference sequence). The CDR3: CAWTIEASGAYEQYF. DNA of the CDR3: TGTGCCTGGACAATTGAGGCTAGCGGGGCCTACGAGCAGTACTTC.

J is TRBJ2-7 and V is TRBV9; TRBD1 agrees at 11 bases. CDR3 length: 14 residues. Germline CDR1 and CDR2: SGDLS and YYNGEE. Germline trimming cut 3 bases from V and 5 bases from J; bases unmatched to any gene: 4. CDR3 bases: TGTGCCAGCAGCGCTGGACAGGGGGCCCACGAGCAGTACTTC. It yields the protein CASSAGQGAHEQYF.

CDR3 residues: CASSHRQGLNEKLFF. CDR3 DNA sequence: TGTGCCAGCAGCCATCGACAGGGCTTGAATGAAAAACTGTTTTTT. This chain connects TRBV7-2 to TRBJ1-4; 7 nucleotides agree with TRBD1. V dropped 5 bases and J dropped 5; count of bases not matched to a gene: 8. The CDR3 has 15 residues. Germline CDR1 and CDR2: SGHTA and FQGNSA.

This chain links TRBV5-8 with TRBJ2-2; D is possibly TRBD1 (5 bases). Germline V gene sequence: CDR1 SGHTS, CDR2 YDEGEE. This CDR3 spans 16 amino acids. Trimming pared 0 bases from V and 7 bases from J, leaving 16 bases between. The CDR3 here is CASSLEHQGSYGELFF. The CDR3 DNA is TGTGCCAGCAGCTTGGAACACCAGGGTTCCTACGGGGAGCTGTTTTTT.

The V gene is TRBV12-3 or TRBV12-4, the J gene TRBJ2-7; a weak D match, TRBD1 (5 bases). This CDR3 region has 13 residues. The V end was cut by 6 bases, the J end by 8 bases, with 17 bases between. The CDR3 coding sequence is TGTGCCAGCAGCCCGGACACCTATACGAAGCAGTACTTC. This gives the protein CASSPDTYTKQYF.